These 6 T cell receptor beta chains share one sample of origin, sequenced in a study of T cell responses to AZD1222 COVID-19 vaccine. Sequencing was performed with immunoSEQ multiplex PCR; in TCRdb, only in-frame clones are kept and a portion is missing. Here the sample spans approximately 110,000 clones, about 87% being singletons. The sample was peripheral blood, taken on day 0 of AZD1222 vaccination. The receptors were gathered from an adult in good health.

This chain joins TRBV6-1 and TRBJ1-6; D is unresolved. The V end lost 3 bases, the J end lost 8 bases, and 11 bases lay between the germline ends. Germline CDR1 and CDR2: MNHNS and SASEGT. The CDR3 covers 14 residues. CDR3 loop: CASSERIADSPLHF. CDR3 DNA sequence: TGTGCCAGCAGTGAGAGAATTGCGGATTCACCCCTCCACTTT.

The chain has TRBV18 and TRBJ2-1, with D perhaps TRBD1 or TRBD2 (5 bases each). The V end lost 0 bases, the J end lost 8 bases, and 17 bases lay between the germline ends. The germline gives CDR1 KGHSH, CDR2 LQKENI. The CDR3 covers 16 residues. The CDR3 DNA sequence: TGTGCCAGCTCACCACCGAGGGGCCCTCCGGTCCATGAGCAGTTCTTC. The encoded protein is CASSPPRGPPVHEQFF. The full variable domain, with the rest looked up from reference TRBV18 and TRBJ2-1, is NAGVMQNPRHLVRRRGQEARLRCSPMKGHSHVYWYRQLPEEGLKFMVYLQKENIIDESGMPKERFSAEFPKEGPSILRIQQVVRGDSAAYFCASSPPRGPPVHEQFFGPGTRLTVL.

This CDR3 is CSGRDGGGETQYF. The CDR3 DNA sequence: TGCAGCGGTAGGGACGGGGGCGGTGAGACCCAGTACTTC. The rearrangement links TRBV29-1 to TRBJ2-5; either TRBD1 or TRBD2 may fit D (6 bases each). With 7 bases removed from V and 5 bases from J, the gap between germline ends came to 17 bases. The CDR3 totals 13 residues. The germline gives CDR1 SQVTM, CDR2 ANQGSEA.

The chain has TRBV7-2 and TRBJ1-3, with D hard to call. V dropped 0 bases and J dropped 0 bases, with 9 bases sitting between them. Looked up from germline, CDR1 is SGHTA and CDR2 is FQGNSA. The CDR3 runs 16 residues. The CDR3 is CASSLAPANSGNTIYF. The DNA for the CDR3 is TGTGCCAGCAGCTTAGCGCCCGCCAACTCTGGAAACACCATATATTTT.

The chain is built from TRBV5-8 and TRBJ1-1; D is uncertain. The CDR3 totals 15 residues. V gave up 2 bases and J gave up 4 bases, with 15 bases separating them. CDR1 and CDR2 (germline): SGHTS, YDEGEE. The CDR3 coding sequence is TGTGCCAGCAGCTTTCTTGGATTTGTGGGCACTGAAGCTTTCTTT. This translates into CASSFLGFVGTEAFF.

The chain is built from TRBV10-3 and TRBJ2-3; 12 positions agree with TRBD1. The germline CDR1 and CDR2 sequences are ENHRY and SYGVKD. The CDR3 extends over 16 amino acids. V lost 10 bases, J lost 5 bases, and 13 bases stayed unmatched. As DNA, the CDR3 is TGTGCCACCCTCGCCGGGACAGGGGGCGGGGGAGATACGCAGTATTTT. This sequence encodes CATLAGTGGGGDTQYF.